This passage covers 23 T cell receptor beta chains from one sample sequenced in a study of cytomegalovirus exposure and HLA in healthy donors. The PCR employed 60 Vbeta primers together with 13 Jbeta primers. Using immunoSEQ multiplex PCR, the repertoire was profiled, and TCRdb retains in-frame clones only, with some absent. Among 100,000 to 150,000 clones listed, about 80% were seen once. Sequencing was performed on PBMCs. Receptors originate from a man aged 25 to 45 in good health and CMV-seropositive.

This clone was detected once. The V gene is TRBV18, the J gene TRBJ1-1, with 8 nucleotides matching TRBD1. The CDR3 covers 14 residues. Per the germline V gene, CDR1 is KGHSH and CDR2 is LQKENI. Germline trimming cut 7 bases from V and 4 bases from J; bases unmatched to any gene: 8. CDR3: CASCPQGTGTEAFF. CDR3 DNA sequence: TGTGCCAGCTGCCCACAGGGGACAGGCACTGAAGCTTTCTTT.

The V and J genes are TRBV13 and TRBJ1-1; 8 positions match TRBD1. The CDR3 has 15 amino acids. With V trimmed by 4 bases and J by 4 bases, 8 bases remained unmatched. Germline V lookup: CDR1 PRHDT, CDR2 FYEKMQ (reference sequence). The CDR3 protein is CASSSRQGLVTEAFF. As DNA, the CDR3 is TGTGCCAGCAGCTCCAGACAGGGGTTGGTCACTGAAGCTTTCTTT.

In its sample, this clone ranks as medium-sized. The chain is built from TRBV7-9 and TRBJ2-7; D is possibly TRBD2 (6 bases). The CDR3 runs 12 residues. The ends were cut back, 5 bases at V and 13 bases at J, with 18 bases in the middle. The germline V gene has CDR1 SEHNR and CDR2 FQNEAQ (reference sequence). The CDR3 DNA is TGTGCCAGCAGCCCCCCCGGGAGCGCGGCCTACTTC. Its protein is CASSPPGSAAYF. Looking up the rest from reference TRBV7-9 and TRBJ2-7 gives the full variable domain: DTGVSQNPRHKITKRGQNVTFRCDPISEHNRLYWYRQTLGQGPEFLTYFQNEAQLEKSRLLSDRFSAERPKGSFSTLEIQRTEQGDSAMYLCASSPPGSAAYFGPGTRLTVT.

The V and J genes are TRBV5-1 and TRBJ1-1; weak D call: TRBD1 (6 bases). CDR1 and CDR2 (germline): SGHRS, YFSETQ. This CDR3 is 13 amino acids long. V dropped 7 bases and J dropped 3 bases, with 13 bases sitting between them. The CDR3 nucleotides read TGCGCCAGCGCCTCACAGGGATACACTGAAGCTTTCTTT. Translating it yields CASASQGYTEAFF.

This clone was seen only once. The chain joins TRBV27 to TRBJ1-1; TRBD1 aligns across 9 bases. Germline CDR1 MNHEY, CDR2 SMNVEV (reference sequence). The CDR3 extends over 15 amino acids. Losses at the gene ends were 4 bases for V and 1 base for J; bases not matched to a gene: 4. The CDR3 spells CASSSRQGGNTEAFF. In nucleotides, the CDR3 is TGTGCCAGCAGTTCTAGACAGGGGGGGAACACTGAAGCTTTCTTT.

The J gene is TRBJ1-3, the V gene TRBV6-5; D uncertain. Germline V CDR1 and CDR2: MNHEY, SVGAGI. The CDR3 spans 15 residues. V dropped 0 bases and J dropped 5 bases, with 11 bases sitting between them. CDR3 in DNA: TGTGCCAGCAGTTACTCTCCCGGAGGTCGAAACACCATATATTTT. Residues: CASSYSPGGRNTIYF.

This chain links TRBV5-4 with TRBJ1-5; 7 nucleotides agree with TRBD1. V was clipped by 1 base and J by 1 base; unmatched bases: 5. The length of the CDR3 is 16 residues. CDR1 and CDR2 from the germline V gene are SGHNT and YYREEE (reference sequence). The CDR3 DNA reads TGTGCCAGCAGCTTGCGGACAGGTACGAGCAATCAGCCCCAGCATTTT. It codes for CASSLRTGTSNQPQHF.

The CDR3 DNA reads TGTGCCAGCAGCCTCGGGACTAGCGGGGGGAGCTCCTACAATGAGCAGTTCTTC. It is translated as CASSLGTSGGSSYNEQFF. The V and J genes are TRBV28 and TRBJ2-1; 15 bases fit TRBD2. In germline, CDR1 is MDHEN, CDR2 SYDVKM. The J segment lost 0 bases and the V segment lost 6 bases, leaving 6 bases of the junction unmatched. The CDR3 spans 18 residues.

This rearrangement joins TRBV9 to TRBJ1-4; no clear D gene. Germline CDR1 reads SGDLS; CDR2 reads YYNGEE. The CDR3 sequence is 15 residues long. V lost 3 bases, J lost 0 bases, and 9 bases lay in between. CDR3 DNA sequence: TGTGCCAGCAGCGAGGCGGATGCAACTAATGAAAAACTGTTTTTT. It specifies CASSEADATNEKLFF.

The chain uses TRBV19 and TRBJ1-2; a weak D match, TRBD1 (6 bases). Germline lookup yields CDR1 LNHDA and CDR2 SQIVND (reference sequence). The germline V and J ends were trimmed by 3 bases and 5 bases, with 10 bases remaining between them. The CDR3 length is 13 residues. CDR3 sequence: CASSMGQVYGYTF. Written as DNA, the CDR3 is TGTGCCAGTAGTATGGGACAAGTATATGGCTACACCTTC.

The chain combines TRBV4-1 with TRBJ2-7, with 10 bases identical to TRBD2. There are 16 residues in the CDR3. V shed 3 bases and J 3 bases; nucleotides not matched to a gene: 8. Germline assignment: CDR1 MGHRA and CDR2 YSYEKL. For the CDR3, the DNA is TGCGCCAGCAGCCAGCTTCTAGCGGGGGACCGCTACGAGCAGTACTTC. Translating gives CASSQLLAGDRYEQYF.

The rearrangement links TRBV9 to TRBJ1-1; 8 nucleotides line up with TRBD1. The germline V gene has CDR1 SGDLS and CDR2 YYNGEE. The CDR3 sequence is 12 residues long. Losses at the gene ends were 4 bases for V and 11 bases for J; bases not matched to a gene: 7. The CDR3 reads CASSSRTGNAFF. Written as DNA, the CDR3 is TGTGCCAGCAGCTCCCGGACAGGGAACGCTTTCTTT.

This clone was seen more than once but under ten times. The genes are TRBV30 and TRBJ1-6, with D unresolved. Germline V gene sequence: CDR1 GTSNPN, CDR2 SVGIG (reference sequence). The CDR3 totals 15 residues. The V end was cut by 0 bases, the J end by 8 bases, with 14 bases between. CDR3 protein: CAWSVQGIGDSPLHF. The CDR3 region has the DNA TGTGCCTGGAGTGTACAAGGGATCGGGGATTCACCCCTCCACTTT.

The chain is built from TRBV5-1 and TRBJ1-1; possible D gene TRBD1, 5 bases. Trimming shortened V by 4 bases and J by 0 bases, and 16 bases separated the two germline ends. This CDR3 spans 16 amino acids. Germline lookup yields CDR1 SGHRS and CDR2 YFSETQ. The CDR3 loop is CASSHTRQKMNTEAFF. For the CDR3, the DNA is TGCGCCAGCAGCCACACGAGACAGAAGATGAACACTGAAGCTTTCTTT.

The gene calls are TRBV19 and TRBJ2-2; a weak D match, TRBD2 (5 bases). This CDR3 is built from 15 residues. CDR1 LNHDA and CDR2 SQIVND come from the germline V gene (reference sequence). Trimming stripped 6 bases from V and 6 bases from J, with 17 bases between. The CDR3: CASSAQRAGPGELFF. The CDR3 coding sequence is TGTGCCAGTAGCGCTCAGAGGGCAGGCCCCGGGGAGCTGTTTTTT.

The V call is TRBV2, the J call TRBJ1-4, with no clear D. CDR3 length: 13 amino acids. V was trimmed by 3 bases and J by 8 bases, leaving 10 bases between them. Germline V CDR1 and CDR2: SNHLY, FYNNEI. The DNA of the CDR3 is TGTGCCAGCAGTGACCGGGTCTGGGAAAAACTGTTTTTT. It encodes CASSDRVWEKLFF.

This clone was observed a single time. At one end the junction does not follow the germline gene, possibly because of a read error. V usage is TRBV27 and J usage is TRBJ2-2; D is undetermined. CDR3 length equals 15 residues. The germline V gene has CDR1 MNHEY and CDR2 SMNVEV (reference sequence). The CDR3 nucleotides read TGTGCCAGCAGGCTCGGTCAGGCGAACACGGGGGAGCTGTTTTTT. This encodes CASRLGQANTGELFF.

The V call is TRBV5-1, the J call TRBJ2-5; TRBD1 agrees at 7 bases. The J call may be faulty, since TRBJ2-7 better matches the DNA end. The germline V gene encodes CDR1 SGHRS and CDR2 YFSETQ. The CDR3 runs 14 residues. The CDR3 sequence is CASSQQTGRAEQYF. CDR3 bases: TGCGCCAGCAGCCAGCAGACAGGGCGGGCCGAGCAGTACTTC.

This clone was seen only a few times. The genes are TRBV29-1 and TRBJ2-7; 8 nucleotides agree with TRBD1. CDR1 is SQVTM and CDR2 is ANQGSEA in the germline V gene. J gave up 5 bases and V 5 bases, and 11 bases lay outside the gene matches. This CDR3 is 14 amino acids long. Here the CDR3 reads CSVLVDRGPNEQYF. The CDR3 nucleotides read TGCAGCGTTCTAGTAGACAGGGGCCCCAACGAGCAGTACTTC.

The V gene is TRBV7-9, the J gene TRBJ2-5; TRBD2 matches at 7 bases. This CDR3 region has 18 residues. Germline V gene data show CDR1 as SEHNR and CDR2 as FQNEAQ (reference sequence). J was trimmed by 2 bases and V by 2 bases; bases with no gene match: 14. In DNA form, the CDR3 reads TGTGCCAGCAGCTTAAGTCGGGGAAAACGGGAGGCACAAGAGACCCAGTACTTC. Translation gives CASSLSRGKREAQETQYF.

Concerning this clone: At one end the junction does not follow the germline gene, possibly because of a read error. This sequence joins TRBV6-1 and TRBJ1-3; D perhaps matches TRBD1 (6 bases). The germline V gene has CDR1 MNHNS and CDR2 SASEGT. The CDR3 covers 11 residues. The CDR3 loop is CASRAGGRGHF. For the CDR3, the DNA is TGTGCCAGCAGGGCGGGTGGCAGGGGCCATTTT.

The rearrangement links TRBV6-1 to TRBJ1-2; D unresolved. V was pared by 2 bases and J by 8 bases, with 18 bases between. CDR3 length: 15 amino acids. Germline values: CDR1 MNHNS, CDR2 SASEGT. Here the CDR3 DNA reads TGTGCCAGCAGTGAATTACTGGAGGGTCTCGAAGGCTACACCTTC. Protein product: CASSELLEGLEGYTF.

CDR3 coding DNA: TGTGCCAGCAGCGGACCAGGGGGTTCACCCCTCCACTTT. As protein: CASSGPGGSPLHF. The V call is TRBV9, the J call TRBJ1-6; 7 positions agree with TRBD1. V gave up 3 bases and J gave up 9 bases; unmatched junction bases: 3. The germline V gene has CDR1 SGDLS and CDR2 YYNGEE. CDR3 length: 13 residues.